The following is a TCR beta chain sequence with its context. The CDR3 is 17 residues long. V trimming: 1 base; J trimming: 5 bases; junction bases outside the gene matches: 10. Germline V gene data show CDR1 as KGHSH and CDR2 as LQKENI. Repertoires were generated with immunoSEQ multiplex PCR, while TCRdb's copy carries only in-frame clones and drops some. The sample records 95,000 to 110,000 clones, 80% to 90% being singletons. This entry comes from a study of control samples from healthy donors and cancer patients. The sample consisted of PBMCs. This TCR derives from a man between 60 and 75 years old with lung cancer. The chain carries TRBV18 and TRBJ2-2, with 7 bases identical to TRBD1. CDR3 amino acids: CASSPLGQGGRTGELFF. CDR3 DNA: TGTGCCAGCTCACCACTGGGACAAGGGGGCAGGACCGGGGAGCTGTTTTTT. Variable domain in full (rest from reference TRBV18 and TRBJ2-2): NAGVMQNPRHLVRRRGQEARLRCSPMKGHSHVYWYRQLPEEGLKFMVYLQKENIIDESGMPKERFSAEFPKEGPSILRIQQVVRGDSAAYFCASSPLGQGGRTGELFFGEGSRLTVL.